Listed below are T cell receptor beta chains from one sample, sequenced in a study of T cell changes during pregnancy in multiple sclerosis. TCRdb's copy holds only in-frame clones and misses some; the assay was immunoSEQ multiplex PCR. The sample contains about 40,000 clones, 90% of which appear only once. Here the sequenced sample was peripheral blood, taken in the second trimester of pregnancy. The receptors were sampled from a female donor in good health, enrolled as a control in a pregnancy study. Each CDR3 is given with its conserved first and last residue. The order of the fields is clone size, V gene, D gene, J gene, CDR3 protein, CDR3 DNA. A D gene is named only where the DNA matches it firmly. Where a row states a size, it is once, few, many or the class of an expanded clone; other rows omit it.

-	TRBV4-1	TRBD2	TRBJ2-7	CASSQEPFSGGSYEQYF	TGCGCCAGCAGCCAAGAACCCTTCAGCGGGGGTTCCTACGAGCAGTACTTC
-	TRBV5-1	-	TRBJ1-4	CASSLGGAGNEKLFF	TGCGCCAGCAGCTTGGGAGGGGCGGGGAATGAAAAACTGTTTTTT
-	TRBV12-5	-	TRBJ1-2	CASGYGGFWYGYTF	TGTGCTAGTGGTTATGGGGGCTTCTGGTATGGCTACACCTTC
-	TRBV9	-	TRBJ2-7	CASSVGGRGIDEQYF	TGTGCCAGCAGCGTAGGAGGCAGGGGCATCGACGAGCAGTACTTC
-	TRBV19	TRBD1	TRBJ2-1	CATQYRGSVTYNEQFF	TGTGCCACCCAATACAGGGGATCTGTTACCTACAATGAGCAGTTCTTC
-	TRBV6-6	TRBD2	TRBJ2-1	CASSATTGRARNEQFF	TGTGCCAGCAGCGCAACTACCGGGAGGGCCCGGAATGAGCAGTTCTTC
-	TRBV5-6	TRBD1	TRBJ1-1	CASSGEGQALNTEAFF	TGTGCCAGCAGCGGCGAAGGACAGGCCTTGAACACTGAAGCTTTCTTT
-	TRBV2	-	TRBJ2-3	CASSEQGTDTQYF	TGTGCCAGCAGTGAACAGGGCACAGATACGCAGTATTTT
-	TRBV5-1	-	TRBJ1-2	CASRANGRQDYGYTF	TGCGCCAGCAGGGCTAATGGGAGGCAGGACTATGGCTACACCTTC
-	TRBV30	-	TRBJ2-7	CATKQGVNYEQYF	TGTGCGACAAAACAGGGAGTGAACTACGAGCAGTACTTC
-	TRBV4-1	-	TRBJ1-2	CASSLRTAGENTF	TGCGCCAGCAGCCTACGGACAGCCGGGGAGAACACCTTC
-	TRBV6-5	TRBD2	TRBJ2-3	CASSLLAPTDTQYF	TGTGCCAGCAGCCTACTAGCGCCAACAGATACGCAGTATTTT
-	TRBV6-1	TRBD2	TRBJ2-1	CASRLAGAINEQFF	TGTGCCAGCCGGTTAGCGGGGGCAATCAATGAGCAGTTCTTC
-	TRBV30	-	TRBJ1-3	CAWSVAGGNTIYF	TGTGCCTGGAGTGTGGCAGGGGGAAACACCATATATTTT
-	TRBV7-2	-	TRBJ2-7	CASSLSPDRTRYF	TGTGCCAGCAGCTTATCCCCAGACCGGACTCGGTACTTC
-	TRBV18	TRBD2	TRBJ2-1	CASSPIDKEIAGEGNEQFF	TGTGCCAGCTCACCAATTGATAAAGAAATAGCGGGAGAGGGCAATGAGCAGTTCTTC
-	TRBV5-4	TRBD2	TRBJ2-2	CASSPQTSPNTGELFF	TGTGCCAGCAGCCCACAGACTAGCCCGAACACCGGGGAGCTGTTTTTT
-	TRBV27	-	TRBJ2-6	CASSRYGDSGANVLTF	TGTGCCAGCAGTCGATACGGGGACTCTGGGGCCAACGTCCTGACTTTC
-	TRBV7-9	TRBD1	TRBJ2-3	CASSLEAFRGRIGDTQYF	TGTGCCAGCAGCTTAGAGGCGTTCAGGGGGCGGATAGGAGATACGCAGTATTTT
-	TRBV5-1	TRBD1	TRBJ1-4	CASSFIGQATNEKLFF	TGCGCCAGCAGCTTCATCGGACAGGCAACTAATGAAAAACTGTTTTTT
once	TRBV19	-	TRBJ1-5	CASSIEGGNQPQHF	TGTGCCAGTAGTATTGAAGGGGGCAATCAGCCCCAGCATTTT
once	TRBV7-9	-	TRBJ2-2	CASSFLDSNTGELFF	TGTGCCAGCAGCTTTTTAGATTCGAACACCGGGGAGCTGTTTTTT
-	TRBV7-7	TRBD1	TRBJ1-1	CASSLCAGGVEAFF	TGTGCTAGCAGCTTATGTGCAGGGGGCGTTGAAGCTTTCTTT
-	TRBV29-1	-	TRBJ2-1	CSSGEANNEQFF	TGCAGTTCGGGGGAGGCGAACAATGAGCAGTTCTTC
-	TRBV6-6	-	TRBJ2-3	CASSPDKLDTQYF	TGTGCCAGCAGTCCGGACAAACTCGATACGCAGTATTTT
-	TRBV19	-	TRBJ1-5	CASSILEGNQPQHF	TGTGCCAGTAGCATTCTGGAGGGGAATCAGCCCCAGCATTTT
-	TRBV5-8	-	TRBJ1-2	CASSLAGVFYGYTF	TGTGCCAGCAGCTTGGCCGGGGTTTTCTATGGCTACACCTTC
-	TRBV27	TRBD1	TRBJ2-5	CASRATGWRETQYF	TGTGCCAGCAGGGCGACAGGGTGGAGGGAGACCCAGTACTTC
-	TRBV10-1	TRBD1	TRBJ1-2	CASSQTGDNGYTF	TGCGCCAGCAGCCAAACAGGGGATAATGGCTACACCTTC
-	TRBV5-6	-	TRBJ1-5	CASSSDRVSNQPQHF	TGTGCCAGCAGCTCGGACAGAGTTAGCAATCAGCCCCAGCATTTT
-	TRBV19	-	TRBJ1-5	CASSMVMGQAGNQPQHF	TGTGCCAGTAGTATGGTAATGGGACAAGCAGGCAATCAGCCCCAGCATTTT
-	TRBV19	TRBD1	TRBJ1-5	CASTPTGEGFISNQPQHF	TGTGCCAGTACCCCGACAGGGGAAGGGTTTATTAGCAATCAGCCCCAGCATTTT